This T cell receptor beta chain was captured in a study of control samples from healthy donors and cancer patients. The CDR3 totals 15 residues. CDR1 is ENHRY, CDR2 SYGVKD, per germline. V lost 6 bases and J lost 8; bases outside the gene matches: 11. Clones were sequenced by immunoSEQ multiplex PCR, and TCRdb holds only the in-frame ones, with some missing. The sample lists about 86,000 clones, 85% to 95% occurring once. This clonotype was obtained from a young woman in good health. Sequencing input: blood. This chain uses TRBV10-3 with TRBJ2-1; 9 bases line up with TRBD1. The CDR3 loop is CAIRPGQGGMDEQFF. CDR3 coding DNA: TGTGCCATCAGGCCGGGACAGGGAGGAATGGATGAGCAGTTCTTC.